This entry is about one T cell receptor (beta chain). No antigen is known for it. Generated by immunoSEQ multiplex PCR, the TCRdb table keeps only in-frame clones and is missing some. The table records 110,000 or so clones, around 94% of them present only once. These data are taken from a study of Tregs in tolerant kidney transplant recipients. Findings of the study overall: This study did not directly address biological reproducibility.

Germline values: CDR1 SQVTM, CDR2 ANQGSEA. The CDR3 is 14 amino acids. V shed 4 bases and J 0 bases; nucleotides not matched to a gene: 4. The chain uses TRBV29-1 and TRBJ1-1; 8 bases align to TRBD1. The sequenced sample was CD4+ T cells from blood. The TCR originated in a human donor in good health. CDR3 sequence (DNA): TGCAGCGTTGGACAGGGGATAATGAACACTGAAGCTTTCTTT. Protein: CSVGQGIMNTEAFF. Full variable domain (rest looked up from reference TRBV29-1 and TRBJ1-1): SAVISQKPSRDICQRGTSLTIQCQVDSQVTMMFWYRQQPGQSLTLIATANQGSEATYESGFVIDKFPISRPNLTFSTLTVSNMSPEDSSIYLCSVGQGIMNTEAFFGQGTRLTVV.